These 2 T cell receptor beta chains came from one sample sequenced in a study of control samples from healthy donors and cancer patients. Sequenced by immunoSEQ multiplex PCR; TCRdb stores in-frame clones only, minus some. The repertoire includes tens of thousands of clones, 90% to 95% of them detected once, and 2.4% sits in the top ten. The sequenced sample consisted of blood. The source of these receptors is a man in his thirties or forties in good health.

This rearrangement joins TRBV5-6 to TRBJ2-7, with D unclear. The V end was cut by 1 base, the J end by 6 bases, with 11 bases between. The germline V gene encodes CDR1 SGHDT and CDR2 YYEEEE. The CDR3 runs to 13 residues. CDR3 in DNA: TGTGCCAGCAGCTTGTCCATCACGGGCGAGCAGTACTTC. Its translation: CASSLSITGEQYF.

This chain uses TRBV4-3 with TRBJ2-5; D is possibly TRBD2 (5 bases). Germline V gene data show CDR1 as LGHNA and CDR2 as YSLEER. The CDR3 length is 15 residues. The V and J ends lost 5 bases and 1 base respectively, with 14 bases between them. CDR3 sequence reads: CASSKRRSGQETQYF. The CDR3 DNA reads TGCGCCAGCAGCAAAAGACGAAGCGGCCAAGAGACCCAGTACTTC.